This passage covers 15 T cell receptor beta chains from one sample sequenced in a study of Ad26.COV2.S vaccination and SARS-CoV-2 variants. TCRdb's copy holds only in-frame clones and misses some; the assay was immunoSEQ multiplex PCR. This sample has 380,000 or so clones; 83% occur once, and the top ten carry approximately 7.8%. Sample treatment: 15 to 20 received Ad26.COV2.S at low or high dose, single or two shots; five or six received placebo; per-sample allocation not given. Sampling took place 63 days after the first vaccine or placebo injection. Sequencing was performed on peripheral blood, taken in a trial of Ad26.COV2.S vaccine versus placebo. The receptors come from a person between 18 and 59 years old who received the Ad26.COV2.S COVID-19 vaccine or a placebo.

The rearrangement joins TRBV7-2 to TRBJ1-2, with a tentative D call TRBD1 (5 bases). The CDR3 loop spans 13 amino acids. Trimming removed 3 bases from V and 5 bases from J, with 10 bases in between. Germline loops: CDR1 SGHTA, CDR2 FQGNSA. The DNA for the CDR3 is TGTGCCAGCAGCTTGAGGCAGGGTTATGGCTACACCTTC. Translation gives CASSLRQGYGYTF. The full variable domain, in which reference TRBV7-2 and TRBJ1-2 provide the parts outside the CDR3, is GAGVSQSPSNKVTEKGKDVELRCDPISGHTALYWYRQSLGQGLEFLIYFQGNSAPDKSGLPSDRFSAERTGGSVSTLTIQRTQQEDSAVYLCASSLRQGYGYTFGSGTRLTVV.

The table lists this clone with a count of one. The chain links TRBV7-2 to TRBJ2-5; D gene unclear. This CDR3 is 14 amino acids long. Trimming cost V 1 base and J 3 bases, with 9 bases left between them. Germline values: CDR1 SGHTA, CDR2 FQGNSA. In nucleotides, the CDR3 is TGTGCCAGCAGCTTAGGGCGGCTGAAAGAGACCCAGTACTTC. This translates into CASSLGRLKETQYF.

V gene TRBV2 combines with J gene TRBJ1-2; 8 nucleotides line up with TRBD1. This CDR3 spans 12 amino acids. With 6 bases clipped from V and 6 bases from J, the junction kept 3 bases outside the gene matches. The germline V gene encodes CDR1 SNHLY and CDR2 FYNNEI. CDR3 nucleotides: TGTGCCAGCAGAGTGACAGGGGATGGCTACACCTTC. Amino acids: CASRVTGDGYTF.

The V call is TRBV19, the J call TRBJ2-5, with D possibly being TRBD2 (5 bases). The V end was cut by 2 bases, the J end by 5 bases, with 12 bases between. CDR3 size: 14 residues. Germline V gives CDR1 LNHDA, CDR2 SQIVND (reference sequence). This chain's CDR3 is CASSILAVPETQYF. The CDR3 DNA is TGTGCCAGTAGTATACTAGCTGTACCGGAGACCCAGTACTTC.

The chain carries TRBV2 and TRBJ2-3; D gene unclear. This CDR3 region has 14 residues. V was cut by 10 bases and J by 2 bases, with 16 bases left in between. Looked up from germline, CDR1 is SNHLY and CDR2 is FYNNEI. CDR3 loop: CANPAGNDTDTQYF. CDR3 nucleotide sequence: TGTGCCAACCCAGCTGGGAACGACACAGATACGCAGTATTTT.

CDR3 in amino acids: CASSPPGTATEAFF. The CDR3 DNA reads as TGTGCCAGCTCACCCCCCGGGACAGCCACTGAAGCTTTCTTT. The V call is TRBV18, the J call TRBJ1-1, with 7 positions matching TRBD1. Germline values: CDR1 KGHSH, CDR2 LQKENI. After removal of 3 bases from V and 4 bases from J, the junction contained 5 bases not matched to a gene. CDR3 size: 14 residues.

J is TRBJ2-1 and V is TRBV5-6, with 11 bases fitting TRBD2. CDR3 size: 14 residues. Germline-derived CDR1 and CDR2 are SGHDT and YYEEEE. J gave up 8 bases and V 4 bases, and 5 bases lay outside the gene matches. The CDR3 DNA reads as TGTGCCAGCAGCCGACTAGCGGGAACGGATGAGCAGTTCTTC. Translation gives CASSRLAGTDEQFF.

The chain joins TRBV6-5 to TRBJ1-1; D remains ambiguous. Trimming shortened V by 2 bases and J by 3 bases, and 7 bases separated the two germline ends. CDR1 is MNHEY and CDR2 is SVGAGI in the germline V gene. The CDR3 sequence is 13 residues long. The CDR3 loop reads CASSYVADTEAFF. In DNA form, the CDR3 reads TGTGCCAGCAGTTACGTCGCGGACACTGAAGCTTTCTTT.

The chain uses TRBV7-2 and TRBJ2-2; TRBD2 matches 7 bases. The junction had 6 bases not matched to a gene; V was cut back by 3 bases and J by 2 bases. Per germline, CDR1 SGHTA and CDR2 FQGNSA. The CDR3 extends over 16 amino acids. CDR3 region: CASSFLAELNTGELFF. The CDR3 nucleotides are TGTGCCAGCAGCTTTCTAGCGGAACTTAACACCGGGGAGCTGTTTTTT.

This chain joins TRBV5-4 and TRBJ2-7, with D perhaps assigned TRBD1 or TRBD2 (7 bases each). Germline CDR1 is SGHNT and CDR2 is YYREEE (reference sequence). The CDR3 loop spans 15 amino acids. Trimming shortened V by 4 bases and J by 5 bases, and 19 bases separated the two germline ends. CDR3 protein: CASSPGGAAGDEQYF. For the CDR3, the DNA is TGTGCCAGCAGCCCAGGGGGGGCCGCGGGGGACGAGCAGTACTTC.

V and J are TRBV4-1 and TRBJ1-3; D unresolved. CDR1 and CDR2 from the germline V gene are MGHRA and YSYEKL. V lost 3 bases, J lost 0 bases, and 12 bases lay in between. CDR3 length: 16 amino acids. The CDR3 region is CASSQAPRISGNTIYF. Here the CDR3 DNA reads TGCGCCAGCAGCCAGGCGCCGCGGATCTCTGGAAACACCATATATTTT.

The genes are TRBV7-2 and TRBJ2-7; D call uncertain. This CDR3 has 14 residues. Germline V gene sequence: CDR1 SGHTA, CDR2 FQGNSA. Trimming shortened V by 1 base and J by 0 bases, and 7 bases separated the two germline ends. In DNA, the CDR3 is TGTGCCAGCAGCTTAGGACATTCCTCCTACGAGCAGTACTTC. Translating it yields CASSLGHSSYEQYF.

The rearrangement joins TRBV7-6 to TRBJ2-1; 8 bases are shared with TRBD2. This CDR3 has 17 amino acids. V shed 2 bases and J 4 bases; nucleotides not matched to a gene: 10. Germline V gives CDR1 SGHVS, CDR2 FNYEAQ. For the CDR3, the DNA is TGTGCCAGCAGCTTACGGACTAGCCCTCCCCCGTACAATGAGCAGTTCTTC. Translation gives CASSLRTSPPPYNEQFF.

The chain links TRBV3-1 (or the pseudogene TRBV3-2) to TRBJ1-4; D uncertain. Germline CDR1 LGHDT, CDR2 YNNKEL (reference sequence). The V and J ends lost 4 bases and 8 bases respectively, with 23 bases between them. The CDR3 totals 17 residues. The CDR3 region has the DNA TGTGCCAGCAGCCTATCCCTTACGACTCCAAGTAGGGAAAAACTGTTTTTT. Translated: CASSLSLTTPSREKLFF.

V and J are TRBV28 and TRBJ1-5, with TRBD1 matching over 8 bases. Germline V gene sequence: CDR1 MDHEN, CDR2 SYDVKM. CDR3 length: 15 residues. With V trimmed by 4 bases and J by 6 bases, 8 bases remained unmatched. CDR3 loop: CASSYAGGVSQPQHF. CDR3 in DNA: TGTGCCAGCAGTTACGCAGGGGGCGTAAGTCAGCCCCAGCATTTT.